Sequencing of this T cell receptor (beta chain) was carried out in a study of OX40 agonist ivuxolimab in advanced cancers. Overall study context: The study enrolled dose-escalation patients with hepatocellular carcinoma, melanoma, renal cell or head and neck cancer.

Note on this clone: Its antigen is unidentified.

J lost 2 bases, V lost 0 bases, and 7 bases had no gene match. The CDR3 runs 18 residues. CDR1 and CDR2 from the germline V gene are MGHRA and YSYEKL. Study outcomes and limitations: Average numbers of expanded clones were greater in CD8+ T cells than in CD4+. Relatively little clonal expansion, among the lowest observed, appeared in partial responders at 0.1-3.0 mg/kg.

Profiled with immunoSEQ multiplex PCR; TCRdb holds only in-frame clones, not every one. The table shows some 98,000 clones, with around nine tenths occurring only once. The V call is TRBV4-1, the J call TRBJ2-3, with 11 nucleotides matching TRBD2. The starting material was CD4+ or CD8+ T cells sorted from blood, obtained in a trial of the OX40 agonist ivuxolimab. The TCR originated in an adult with an advanced solid tumor such as melanoma, head and neck, liver or kidney cancer. The CDR3 nucleotides are TGCGCCAGCAGCCAAGACTGGGCTAGCGGGGGGCCCACAGATACGCAGTATTTT. Its protein product is CASSQDWASGGPTDTQYF.